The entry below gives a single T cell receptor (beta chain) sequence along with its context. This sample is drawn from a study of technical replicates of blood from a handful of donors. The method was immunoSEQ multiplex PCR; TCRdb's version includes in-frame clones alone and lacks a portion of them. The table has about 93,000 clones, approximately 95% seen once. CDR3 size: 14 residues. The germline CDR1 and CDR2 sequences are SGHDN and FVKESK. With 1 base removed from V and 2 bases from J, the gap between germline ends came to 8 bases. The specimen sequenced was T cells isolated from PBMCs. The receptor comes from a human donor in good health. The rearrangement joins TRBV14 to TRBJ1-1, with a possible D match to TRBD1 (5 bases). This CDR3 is CASSQGGANTEAFF. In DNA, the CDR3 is TGTGCCAGCAGCCAAGGGGGCGCTAACACTGAAGCTTTCTTT.